What follows describes a single T cell receptor beta chain. Its antigen is unidentified. The data are from a study of cytomegalovirus exposure and HLA in healthy donors. This PCR relied on a set of 60 Vbeta primers and 13 Jbeta primers. Assay used: immunoSEQ multiplex PCR; TCRdb lists only in-frame clones, some missing. The sample contains about 190,000 clones, 75% to 90% of which appear only once. CDR3 size: 15 residues. The germline V gene has CDR1 SEHNR and CDR2 FQNEAQ (reference sequence). Trimming pared 5 bases from V and 4 bases from J, leaving 14 bases between. General study findings and limits: With high specificity and sensitivity, the classifier reportedly diagnosed cytomegalovirus status. An analysis was carried out later, and it reportedly showed fewer N-insertions in an Asian-associated ancestry cluster than the approximately 660-donor mean. The likely explanation for a cluster of highly shared sequence variants was sequencing artifact.

The gene calls are TRBV7-9 and TRBJ1-4; a possible D gene is TRBD1 (5 bases). The sequence derives from a man aged 25 to 45 in good health and CMV-seronegative. The sequencing input was PBMCs. The DNA for the CDR3 is TGTGCCAGCAGCGCCAGACAGTCTGGTAATGAAAAACTGTTTTTT. The encoded protein is CASSARQSGNEKLFF.